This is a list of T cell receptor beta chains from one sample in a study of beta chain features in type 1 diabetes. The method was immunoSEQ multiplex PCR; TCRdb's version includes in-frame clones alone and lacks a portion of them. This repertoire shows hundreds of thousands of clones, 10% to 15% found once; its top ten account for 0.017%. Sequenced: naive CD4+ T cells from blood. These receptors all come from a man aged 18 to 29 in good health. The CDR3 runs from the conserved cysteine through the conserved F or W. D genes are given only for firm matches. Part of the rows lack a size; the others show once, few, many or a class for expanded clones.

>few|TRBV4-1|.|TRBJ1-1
CASSQGPRQRRNTEAFF
TGCGCCAGCAGCCAAGGGCCCCGACAGAGGAGAAACACTGAAGCTTTCTTT
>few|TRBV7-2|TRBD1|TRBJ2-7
CASSAEETGGIYEQYF
TGTGCCAGCAGCGCGGAAGAGACAGGGGGCATATACGAGCAGTACTTC
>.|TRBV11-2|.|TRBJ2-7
CASSLALRGVDEQYF
TGTGCCAGCAGCTTAGCCCTAAGGGGTGTGGACGAGCAGTACTTC
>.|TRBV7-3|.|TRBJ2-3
CASSGEDTQYF
TGTGCCAGCAGCGGGGAGGATACGCAGTATTTT
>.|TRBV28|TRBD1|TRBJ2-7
CASSPGTVTYEQYF
TGTGCCAGCAGTCCCGGGACAGTCACCTACGAGCAGTACTTC
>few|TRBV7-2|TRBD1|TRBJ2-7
CASSHGTGGWWEQYF
TGTGCCAGCAGCCACGGGACAGGGGGTTGGTGGGAGCAGTACTTC
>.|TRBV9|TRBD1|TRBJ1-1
CASSTGGRTEAFF
TGTGCCAGCAGCACAGGGGGGAGGACTGAAGCTTTCTTT
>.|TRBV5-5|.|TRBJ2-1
CASSFRGSATSYNEQFF
TGTGCCAGCAGCTTCCGGGGTAGCGCTACCTCCTACAATGAGCAGTTCTTC
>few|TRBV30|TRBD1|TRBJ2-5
CAWATGGQETQYF
TGTGCCTGGGCGACAGGGGGTCAAGAGACCCAGTACTTC
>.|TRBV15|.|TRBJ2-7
CATSETRRTYEQYF
TGTGCCACCAGCGAAACTAGGCGAACCTACGAGCAGTACTTC
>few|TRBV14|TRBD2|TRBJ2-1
CASSFGLAGVKQFF
TGTGCCAGCAGCTTCGGACTAGCGGGAGTTAAACAGTTCTTC
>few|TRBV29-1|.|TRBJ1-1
CSVTRGDGGTEAFF
TGCAGCGTGACCCGCGGGGATGGGGGAACTGAAGCTTTCTTT
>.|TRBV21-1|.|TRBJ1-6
CAIPKREVDNSPLHF
TGTGCCATCCCTAAGCGGGAGGTCGATAATTCACCCCTCCACTTT
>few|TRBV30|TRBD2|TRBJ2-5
CAWSRGRGGKETQYF
TGTGCCTGGAGTAGGGGGCGGGGGGGTAAAGAGACCCAGTACTTC
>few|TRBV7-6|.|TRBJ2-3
CASSLGSRVDTQYF
TGTGCCAGCAGCTTAGGGTCCAGGGTAGATACGCAGTATTTT
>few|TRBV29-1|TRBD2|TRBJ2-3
CSVEGGLDPDTQYF
TGCAGCGTTGAAGGCGGACTAGACCCAGATACGCAGTATTTT
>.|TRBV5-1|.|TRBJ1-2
CASSSSGGNYGYTF
TGCGCCAGCAGCTCCTCCGGGGGGAACTATGGCTACACCTTC
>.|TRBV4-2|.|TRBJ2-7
CASSPVGWSSSYEQYF
TGTGCCAGCAGCCCCGTAGGATGGAGCAGCTCCTACGAGCAGTACTTC
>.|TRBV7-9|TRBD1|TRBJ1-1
CASSRTGGVGMNTEAFF
TGTGCCAGCAGCCGGACAGGGGGCGTAGGCATGAACACTGAAGCTTTCTTT
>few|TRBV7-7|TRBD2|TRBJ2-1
CASSLEAGVEQFF
TGTGCTAGCAGCTTAGAGGCGGGAGTTGAGCAGTTCTTC
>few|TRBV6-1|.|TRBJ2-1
CASSEVGGSSYNEQFF
TGTGCCAGCAGTGAAGTGGGGGGTAGCTCCTACAATGAGCAGTTCTTC
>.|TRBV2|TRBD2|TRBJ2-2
CASRGLAGDSGELFF
TGTGCCAGCAGGGGGCTAGCGGGAGATAGCGGGGAGCTGTTTTTT
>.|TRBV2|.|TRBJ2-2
CASSEIRGGTGELFF
TGTGCCAGCAGTGAAATCAGGGGCGGAACCGGGGAGCTGTTTTTT
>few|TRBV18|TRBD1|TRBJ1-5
CASSPPGQGIESQHF
TGTGCCAGCTCACCACCGGGACAGGGTATTGAGTCCCAGCATTTT
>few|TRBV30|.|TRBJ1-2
CAWSGESYGYTF
TGTGCCTGGAGTGGCGAGTCCTATGGCTACACCTTC
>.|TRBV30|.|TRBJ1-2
CAWGRSGGYGYTF
TGTGCCTGGGGCCGCAGCGGGGGTTATGGCTACACCTTC
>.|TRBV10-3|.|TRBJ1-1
CAISKNYEAFF
TGTGCCATCAGTAAGAACTATGAAGCTTTCTTT
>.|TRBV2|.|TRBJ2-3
CASSEYSGNTDTQYF
TGTGCCAGCAGTGAGTATAGCGGAAACACAGATACGCAGTATTTT
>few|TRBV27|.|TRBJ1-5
CASSFRAGSGNQPQHF
TGTGCCAGCAGTTTCCGGGCGGGGTCGGGCAATCAGCCCCAGCATTTT
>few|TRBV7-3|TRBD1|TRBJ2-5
CASSPKTRDRGGTGAQYF
TGTGCCAGCAGCCCGAAAACCCGGGACCGAGGGGGAACAGGGGCCCAGTACTTC
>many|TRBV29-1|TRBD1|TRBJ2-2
CSVADRGLNTGELFF
TGCAGCGTTGCGGACAGGGGGCTTAACACCGGGGAGCTGTTTTTT
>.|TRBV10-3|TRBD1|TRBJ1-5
CAIRGDRTSNQPQHF
TGTGCCATCAGGGGGGACAGGACTAGCAATCAGCCCCAGCATTTT
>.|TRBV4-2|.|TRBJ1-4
CASSQSPSWEKLFF
TGTGCCAGCAGCCAAAGCCCCTCGTGGGAAAAACTGTTTTTT
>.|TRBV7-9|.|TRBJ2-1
CASSLASDEQFF
TGTGCCAGCAGCTTAGCATCGGATGAGCAGTTCTTC
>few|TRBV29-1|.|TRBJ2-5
CSVPELVQETQYF
TGCAGCGTCCCCGAGTTAGTTCAAGAGACCCAGTACTTC
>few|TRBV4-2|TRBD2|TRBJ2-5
CASSLWLAGQETQYF
TGTGCCAGCAGCTTGTGGCTAGCGGGCCAAGAGACCCAGTACTTC
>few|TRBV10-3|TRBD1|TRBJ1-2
CAIRTGGANGYTF
TGTGCCATCAGGACAGGGGGGGCGAATGGCTACACCTTC
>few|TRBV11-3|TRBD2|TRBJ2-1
CASSRGSGRNNEQFF
TGTGCCAGCAGCCGCGGTAGCGGGAGGAATAATGAGCAGTTCTTC
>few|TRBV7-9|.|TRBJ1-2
CASSLGGTNYGYTF
TGTGCCAGCAGCTTAGGCGGAACTAACTATGGCTACACCTTC
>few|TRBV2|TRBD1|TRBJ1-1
CASSLQGVHTEAFF
TGTGCCAGCAGTCTACAGGGGGTTCACACTGAAGCTTTCTTT
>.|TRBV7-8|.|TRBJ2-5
CASSWKPGDATQYF
TGTGCCAGCAGCTGGAAACCAGGGGACGCGACCCAGTACTTC
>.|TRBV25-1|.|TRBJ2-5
CASSEGYFLQETQYF
TGTGCCAGCAGCGAGGGATACTTCCTCCAAGAGACCCAGTACTTC
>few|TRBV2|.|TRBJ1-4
CASMRQPTTNEKLFF
TGTGCCAGCATGAGGCAGCCAACAACTAATGAAAAACTGTTTTTT
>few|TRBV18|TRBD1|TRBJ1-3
CASSPQGQGAGNTIYF
TGTGCCAGCTCACCCCAGGGACAGGGGGCTGGAAACACCATATATTTT
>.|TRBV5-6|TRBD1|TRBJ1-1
CASSLRGHRGIGEAFF
TGTGCCAGCAGCTTAAGAGGACACAGGGGGATCGGTGAAGCTTTCTTT
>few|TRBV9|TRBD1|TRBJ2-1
CASSLGQGFPSNNEQFF
TGTGCCAGCAGCCTTGGACAGGGATTTCCCTCGAACAATGAGCAGTTCTTC
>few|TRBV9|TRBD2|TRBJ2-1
CASSVEAGTYNEQFF
TGTGCCAGCAGCGTAGAAGCGGGGACCTACAATGAGCAGTTCTTC
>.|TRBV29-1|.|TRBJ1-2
CSVGRVLNYGYTF
TGCAGCGTTGGTCGGGTTCTAAACTATGGCTACACCTTC
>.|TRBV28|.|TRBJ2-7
CASRKQGTSYEQYF
TGTGCCAGCAGGAAACAGGGCACGAGTTACGAGCAGTACTTC
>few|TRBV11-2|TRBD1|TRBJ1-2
CASSPDRGGHGYTF
TGTGCCAGCAGCCCAGACAGGGGCGGACATGGCTACACCTTC
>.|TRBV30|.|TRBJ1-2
CAWGVGSNYGYTF
TGTGCCTGGGGTGTGGGGAGTAACTATGGCTACACCTTC
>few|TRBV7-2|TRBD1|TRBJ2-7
CASRRTGDYEQYF
TGTGCCAGCAGAAGGACAGGGGACTACGAGCAGTACTTC
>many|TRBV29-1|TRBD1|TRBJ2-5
CSVQLTGGETQYF
TGCAGCGTCCAACTTACAGGGGGAGAGACCCAGTACTTC